This T cell receptor beta chain was recovered during a study of T-cell memory formation after mild COVID-19. Study conclusions and caveats: Among CD4+ contracting clones, most were CM and EM, and CD8+ ones EMRA.

Details on this clonotype: Its antigen is not known.

The CDR3 consists of 14 residues. Trimming at V came to 6 bases and at J to 2 bases, leaving 5 bases not matched to a gene. CDR1 and CDR2 (germline): ENHRY, SYGVKD. TCR alpha and TCR beta cDNA libraries carrying sample barcodes and UMIs were produced by 5'RACE using constant-segment primers. From the 5' RACE reads, TCRdb called clonotypes with MiXCR, one entry per CDR3 protein. The table has roughly 170,000 distinct CDR3 sequences, 15% to 20% seen once. Sequencing was done on a sample of PBMCs or a T cell subset sorted from them (not recorded which). This TCR was recovered from a man aged 18-30 years who had mild COVID-19 (a few samples of this study predate the infection). Cell type and time point are not known. The chain recombines TRBV10-3 with TRBJ2-3; TRBD1 agrees at 7 bases. The CDR3 loop reads CAIRGTVLTDTQYF. The CDR3 DNA reads as TGTGCCATCAGAGGGACAGTTCTCACAGATACGCAGTATTTT.